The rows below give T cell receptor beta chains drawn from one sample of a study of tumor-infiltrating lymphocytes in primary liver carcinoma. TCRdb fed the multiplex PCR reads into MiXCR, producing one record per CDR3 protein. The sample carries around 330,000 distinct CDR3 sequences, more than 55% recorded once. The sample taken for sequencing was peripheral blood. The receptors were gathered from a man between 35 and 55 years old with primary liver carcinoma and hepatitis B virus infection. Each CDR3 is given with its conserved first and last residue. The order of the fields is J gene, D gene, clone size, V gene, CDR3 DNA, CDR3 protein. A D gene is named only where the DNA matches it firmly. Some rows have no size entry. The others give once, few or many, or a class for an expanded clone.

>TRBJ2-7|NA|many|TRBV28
TGTGCCAGCAGTTTCTGGGCAGGATCCTACGAGCAGTACTTC
CASSFWAGSYEQYF
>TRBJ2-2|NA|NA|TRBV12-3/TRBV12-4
TGTGCCAGCAGTTCAGGGCAGGGGAGAGCGATCGGGGAGTTGTTTTTT
CASSSGQGRAIGELFF
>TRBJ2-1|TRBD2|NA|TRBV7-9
TGTGCCAGCAGCATAGGGCTAGCGGGAACTCACAATGAGCAGTTCTTC
CASSIGLAGTHNEQFF
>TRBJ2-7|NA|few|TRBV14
TGTGCCAGCAGCCCCCGCCCGTCGGGCGAGCAGTACTTC
CASSPRPSGEQYF
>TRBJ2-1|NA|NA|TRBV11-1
TGTGTCAGCAGCGACTCTAGCTCGTCCTACAATGAGCACTTCTTC
CVSSDSSSSYNEHFF
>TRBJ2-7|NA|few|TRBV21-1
TGTGCCAGCGGGGCAGGACCCTACGAGCAGTACTTC
CASGAGPYEQYF
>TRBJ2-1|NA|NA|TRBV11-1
TGTGCCAGCAAGCACCTTGGCAGGACCAGGGGCAATGAGCAGTTCTTC
CASKHLGRTRGNEQFF
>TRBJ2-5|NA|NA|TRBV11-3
TGTGCCAGCAGCCGTGGAACAGAAGAGACCCAGTACTTC
CASSRGTEETQYF
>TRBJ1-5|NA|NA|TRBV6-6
TGTGCCAGCAGGCAGGTCCAGGGAAACAATCAGCCCCAGCATTTT
CASRQVQGNNQPQHF
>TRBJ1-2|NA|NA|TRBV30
TGTGCCTGGAGCGACGGGCCTAACTATGGCTACACCTTC
CAWSDGPNYGYTF